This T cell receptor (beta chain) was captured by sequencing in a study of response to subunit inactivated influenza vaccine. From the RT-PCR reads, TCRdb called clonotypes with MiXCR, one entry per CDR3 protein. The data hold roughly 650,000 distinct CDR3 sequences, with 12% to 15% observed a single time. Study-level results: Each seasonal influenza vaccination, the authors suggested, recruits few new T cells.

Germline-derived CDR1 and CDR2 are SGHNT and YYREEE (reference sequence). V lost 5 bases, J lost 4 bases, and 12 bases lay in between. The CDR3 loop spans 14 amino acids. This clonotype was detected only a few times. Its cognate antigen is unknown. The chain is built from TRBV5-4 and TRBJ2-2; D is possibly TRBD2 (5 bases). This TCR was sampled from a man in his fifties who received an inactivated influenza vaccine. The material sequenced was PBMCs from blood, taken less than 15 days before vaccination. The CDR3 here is CASRWDRGTGELFF. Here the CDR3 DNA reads TGTGCCAGCAGGTGGGATCGGGGCACCGGGGAGCTGTTTTTT. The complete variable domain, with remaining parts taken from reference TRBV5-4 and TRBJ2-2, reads ETGVTQSPTHLIKTRGQQVTLRCSSQSGHNTVSWYQQALGQGPQFIFQYYREEENGRGNFPPRFSGLQFPNYSSELNVNALELDDSALYLCASRWDRGTGELFFGEGSRLTVL.